Each of the 30 T cell receptor beta chains below was sequenced from the same sample in a study of blood T cell repertoires in COVID-19. This table comes from immunoSEQ multiplex PCR, and its TCRdb copy is limited to in-frame clones, with some not included. Here the sample spans about 120,000 clones, just over 75% being singletons. Sequenced: peripheral blood. All receptors derive from a woman older than 75 with acute or convalescent COVID-19.

J is TRBJ1-5 and V is TRBV4-1; TRBD1 aligns across 11 bases. CDR3 size: 18 residues. V lost 2 bases, J lost 1 base, and 7 bases stayed unmatched. Per germline, CDR1 MGHRA and CDR2 YSYEKL. CDR3 region: CASSQSRTGGLSNQPQHF. Here the CDR3 DNA reads TGCGCCAGCAGCCAATCGAGGACAGGGGGCCTCAGCAATCAGCCCCAGCATTTT.

This clone has more than one count but fewer than ten. The gene calls are TRBV30 and TRBJ1-1; 9 bases align to TRBD1. Germline CDR1 GTSNPN, CDR2 SVGIG (reference sequence). This CDR3 comprises 15 residues. J gave up 4 bases and V 4 bases, and 10 bases lay outside the gene matches. The CDR3 DNA is TGTGCCTGGAAGAGGCCCGACAGGGGGGCCACTGAAGCTTTCTTT. Encoded protein: CAWKRPDRGATEAFF.

The CDR3 sequence is CASSQPGGTGETQYF. CDR3 nucleotide sequence: TGTGCCAGCAGCCAACCCGGGGGGACGGGGGAGACCCAGTACTTC. The J gene is TRBJ2-5, the V gene TRBV3-1 (or the pseudogene TRBV3-2), with 7 bases that match TRBD2. Losses at the gene ends were 2 bases for V and 5 bases for J; bases not matched to a gene: 8. The CDR3 is made up of 15 amino acids. Germline V gene sequence: CDR1 LGHDT, CDR2 YNNKEL (reference sequence).

This chain uses TRBV6-2 or TRBV6-3 with TRBJ2-1, with 12 bases aligning to TRBD2. Germline V gene sequence: CDR1 MNHEY, CDR2 SVGEGT. V lost 5 bases and J lost 3; bases outside the gene matches: 8. CDR3 length equals 17 residues. The CDR3 spells CASSPWTSGTYYNEQFF. The CDR3 nucleotides are TGTGCCAGCAGTCCCTGGACTAGCGGGACCTACTACAATGAGCAGTTCTTC.

This clone was picked up a small number of times. V and J are TRBV19 and TRBJ1-5, with 7 bases identical to TRBD1. The germline V gene has CDR1 LNHDA and CDR2 SQIVND (reference sequence). The CDR3 contains 15 residues. J lost 4 bases, V lost 4 bases, and 7 bases had no gene match. This CDR3 reads CASSTTGQTNQPQHF. The CDR3 DNA sequence: TGTGCCAGTAGTACCACGGGACAGACAAATCAGCCCCAGCATTTT. Full variable domain (missing parts from reference TRBV19 and TRBJ1-5): DGGITQSPKYLFRKEGQNVTLSCEQNLNHDAMYWYRQDPGQGLRLIYYSQIVNDFQKGDIAEGYSVSREKKESFPLTVTSAQKNPTAFYLCASSTTGQTNQPQHFGDGTRLSIL.

The chain uses TRBV9 and TRBJ1-6; D not certain. The CDR3 sequence is 13 residues long. The germline gives CDR1 SGDLS, CDR2 YYNGEE. Between the trimmed V and J ends, which lost 3 bases and 7 bases, there was a span of 8 bases. CDR3 in amino acids: CASSGDTNSPLHF. Written as DNA, the CDR3 is TGTGCCAGCAGCGGTGACACAAATTCACCCCTCCACTTT.

The V and J genes are TRBV5-1 and TRBJ1-1; 8 nucleotides align to TRBD1. The CDR3 loop spans 16 amino acids. V lost 1 base to trimming and J lost 7 bases; unmatched junction nucleotides: 12. CDR1 SGHRS and CDR2 YFSETQ come from the germline V gene. CDR3 loop: CASSLPSGRGLDEAFF. The CDR3 DNA reads as TGCGCCAGCAGCTTGCCGTCCGGCAGGGGGCTAGATGAAGCTTTCTTT.

Only a few counts were recorded for this clone. This chain connects TRBV5-6 to TRBJ2-1; 9 bases match TRBD1. The CDR3 has 18 amino acids. Germline CDR1 SGHDT, CDR2 YYEEEE. V trimming: 4 bases; J trimming: 2 bases; junction bases outside the gene matches: 13. In DNA form, the CDR3 reads TGTGCCAGCAGCCACCAACTCCGCCGGGACAGGGCCTACAATGAGCAGTTCTTC. Translation: CASSHQLRRDRAYNEQFF.

In this sample, this clone turned up a few times. This chain links TRBV6-6 with TRBJ2-3; 11 positions agree with TRBD2. Trimming at V came to 5 bases and at J to 6 bases, leaving 10 bases not matched to a gene. The germline gives CDR1 MNHNY, CDR2 SVGAGI (reference sequence). The CDR3 consists of 16 residues. The CDR3 sequence: CASSGTSGTSPDTQYF. CDR3 coding DNA: TGTGCCAGCAGTGGGACTAGCGGAACCTCCCCGGATACGCAGTATTTT.

This clone was observed a handful of times. The chain recombines TRBV18 with TRBJ1-2, with 11 bases lining up with TRBD1. This CDR3 has 16 residues. V lost 4 bases and J lost 0; bases outside the gene matches: 4. Germline V gene sequence: CDR1 KGHSH, CDR2 LQKENI. CDR3 coding DNA: TGTGCCAGCTCACTGGGACAGGGGGAAGCTAACTATGGCTACACCTTC. This gives the protein CASSLGQGEANYGYTF.

The rearrangement uses TRBV12-3 or TRBV12-4 and TRBJ1-5, with D unclear. Deletions cut 6 bases from V and 5 bases from J, with 11 bases between. The length of the CDR3 is 13 residues. The CDR3 here is CASSFSRDQPQHF. The CDR3 DNA is TGTGCCAGCAGCTTCTCAAGAGATCAGCCCCAGCATTTT.

The chain is built from TRBV19 and TRBJ2-1; 9 nucleotides agree with TRBD1. V dropped 9 bases and J dropped 3; count of bases not matched to a gene: 3. CDR1 is LNHDA, CDR2 SQIVND, per germline (reference sequence). This CDR3 has 13 residues. DNA of the CDR3: TGTGCCAGCGGACAGGGGATCTACAATGAGCAGTTCTTC. Encoded protein: CASGQGIYNEQFF.

The V gene is TRBV4-1, the J gene TRBJ2-5, with 9 bases identical to TRBD2. After removal of 0 bases from V and 4 bases from J, the junction contained 9 bases not matched to a gene. Looked up from germline, CDR1 is MGHRA and CDR2 is YSYEKL. The CDR3 is 17 residues long. CDR3 coding DNA: TGCGCCAGCAGCCAAGATCGAGCCGGACTAGCGCGAGAGACCCAGTACTTC. This sequence encodes CASSQDRAGLARETQYF.

The chain links TRBV4-1 to TRBJ1-2, with D perhaps matching TRBD1 (5 bases). Trimming left V 0 bases short and J 5 bases short, with 13 bases between. The CDR3 contains 15 residues. Germline values: CDR1 MGHRA, CDR2 YSYEKL. CDR3: CASSQDKVRVYGYTF. For the CDR3, the DNA is TGCGCCAGCAGCCAAGATAAAGTCAGGGTTTATGGCTACACCTTC.

This CDR3 is CASSLGTGRDIQYF. Written as DNA, the CDR3 is TGCGCCAGCAGCCTCGGGACAGGACGGGACATTCAGTACTTC. The V and J genes are TRBV5-1 and TRBJ2-4, with 8 bases matching TRBD1. Germline V gene sequence: CDR1 SGHRS, CDR2 YFSETQ. This CDR3 spans 14 amino acids. Losses at the gene ends were 4 bases for V and 8 bases for J; bases not matched to a gene: 8.

A few counts support this clone. The chain couples TRBV7-6 to TRBJ2-3; a weak D match, TRBD2 (5 bases). This CDR3 spans 16 amino acids. Trimming took off 5 bases at V and 2 bases at J, with 17 bases between the two ends. The V gene's germline CDR1 is SGHVS and CDR2 FNYEAQ. The CDR3 sequence is CASSPSPEMLTDTQYF. As DNA, the CDR3 is TGTGCCAGCAGCCCTAGCCCAGAGATGCTCACAGATACGCAGTATTTT.

The chain is built from TRBV27 and TRBJ2-2; D ambiguous. Germline V lookup: CDR1 MNHEY, CDR2 SMNVEV (reference sequence). The length of the CDR3 is 12 residues. V was cut by 2 bases and J by 7 bases, with 5 bases left in between. CDR3 sequence reads: CASSLKLGELFF. The CDR3 bases are TGTGCCAGCAGTTTAAAGCTCGGGGAGCTGTTTTTT.

The genes are TRBV19 and TRBJ2-1; 9 positions agree with TRBD2. Germline V gene data show CDR1 as LNHDA and CDR2 as SQIVND (reference sequence). V shed 1 base, J shed 9 bases, and the junction held 4 bases outside the gene matches. The CDR3 sequence is 14 residues long. CDR3: CASSIVLAGREQFF. The DNA of the CDR3 is TGTGCCAGTAGTATAGTGCTAGCGGGACGTGAGCAGTTCTTC.

V and J are TRBV7-2 and TRBJ2-3; 10 positions match TRBD2. J was trimmed by 10 bases and V by 1 base; bases with no gene match: 11. Germline-derived CDR1 and CDR2 are SGHTA and FQGNSA. The CDR3 spans 16 residues. The CDR3 bases are TGTGCCAGCAGCTTAGTGCCTAGCGGGGGAGCCAATGCGCAGTATTTT. It encodes CASSLVPSGGANAQYF.

This clone was observed a single time. This chain joins TRBV5-1 and TRBJ2-7; 10 bases align to TRBD2. This CDR3 has 14 amino acids. V lost 3 bases, J lost 2 bases, and 2 bases stayed unmatched. Germline lookup yields CDR1 SGHRS and CDR2 YFSETQ. In DNA, the CDR3 is TGCGCCAGCAGCTCCGGGACTAGCGCCTACGAGCAGTACTTC. The encoded protein is CASSSGTSAYEQYF.

V is TRBV7-2 and J is TRBJ2-2; TRBD2 might be the D (6 bases). CDR3 length: 14 residues. Germline V gene lookup returns CDR1 SGHTA and CDR2 FQGNSA. Trimming took 0 bases from V and 7 from J, leaving 9 bases between them. The CDR3 region has the DNA TGTGCCAGCAGCTTAGCGGAGGGTTTCGGGGAGCTGTTTTTT. It translates to CASSLAEGFGELFF.

The chain couples TRBV19 to TRBJ2-3; D is perhaps TRBD2 (6 bases). The CDR3 is made up of 12 amino acids. Germline V gene data show CDR1 as LNHDA and CDR2 as SQIVND (reference sequence). The ends were cut back, 5 bases at V and 7 bases at J, with 10 bases in the middle. The CDR3 region is CASSALANTQYF. Here the CDR3 DNA reads TGTGCCAGTAGTGCACTAGCTAATACGCAGTATTTT.

The J gene is TRBJ2-3, the V gene TRBV5-6; the D is unclear. Per the germline V gene, CDR1 is SGHDT and CDR2 is YYEEEE. The V end lost 0 bases, the J end lost 2 bases, and 4 bases lay between the germline ends. The CDR3 has 13 residues. CDR3 DNA: TGTGCCAGCAGCTTGGCAAACACAGATACGCAGTATTTT. Translation gives CASSLANTDTQYF.

This clone has a single count. J is TRBJ1-6 and V is TRBV5-1, with D possibly being TRBD1 (5 bases). V lost 4 bases to trimming and J lost 8 bases, with 16 bases between them. This CDR3 comprises 15 residues. Germline V gene lookup returns CDR1 SGHRS and CDR2 YFSETQ. CDR3 DNA: TGCGCCAGCAGCCCGGAGGGGCGTGGGGATTCACCCCTCCACTTT. Its protein product is CASSPEGRGDSPLHF. The whole variable domain, remainder taken from reference TRBV5-1 and TRBJ1-6, is KAGVTQTPRYLIKTRGQQVTLSCSPISGHRSVSWYQQTPGQGLQFLFEYFSETQRNKGNFPGRFSGRQFSNSRSEMNVSTLELGDSALYLCASSPEGRGDSPLHFGNGTRLTVT.

The chain employs TRBV27 and TRBJ2-7, with unresolved D. The V end lost 0 bases, the J end lost 6 bases, and 15 bases lay between the germline ends. The CDR3 extends over 15 amino acids. Germline loops: CDR1 MNHEY, CDR2 SMNVEV (reference sequence). The DNA for the CDR3 is TGTGCCAGCAGTTTATCGTGGAGCTCCCCTTTCGAGCAGTACTTC. Protein product: CASSLSWSSPFEQYF.

In this sample, this clone turned up a few times. V and J are TRBV28 and TRBJ2-7, with a possible D match to TRBD1 (6 bases). V dropped 5 bases and J dropped 3 bases, with 14 bases sitting between them. This CDR3 has 14 residues. CDR1 and CDR2 (germline): MDHEN, SYDVKM. DNA for the CDR3: TGTGCCAGCAGTAGATACAGGGCTGGCTACGAGCAGTACTTC. Protein sequence: CASSRYRAGYEQYF.

V and J are TRBV7-9 and TRBJ2-5, with D tentatively TRBD2 (5 bases). CDR3 length equals 15 residues. Germline CDR1 SEHNR, CDR2 FQNEAQ (reference sequence). V was pared by 6 bases and J by 1 base, with 15 bases between. CDR3 protein: CASRLVAGTQETQYF. The DNA for the CDR3 is TGTGCCAGCAGACTAGTAGCAGGAACCCAAGAGACCCAGTACTTC.

The genes are TRBV4-1 and TRBJ1-3; the match to TRBD1 covers 8 bases. The V and J ends lost 4 bases and 1 base, in that order; junction bases with no gene match: 6. This CDR3 contains 16 residues. Germline CDR1 is MGHRA and CDR2 is YSYEKL. CDR3 in amino acids: CASSRGQGLSGNTIYF. CDR3 nucleotide sequence: TGCGCCAGCAGCCGAGGACAGGGACTATCTGGAAACACCATATATTTT.

V gene TRBV5-1 combines with J gene TRBJ2-2; 7 bases align to TRBD1. Germline V CDR1 and CDR2: SGHRS, YFSETQ. The CDR3 runs 17 residues. The V gene end was trimmed by 3 bases and the J gene end by 4 bases; junction bases not matched to a gene: 12. The chain's CDR3 is CASSSHRDSLITGELFF. The CDR3 DNA reads TGCGCCAGCAGCTCACACCGGGACAGCCTAATCACCGGGGAGCTGTTTTTT.

CDR3 sequence: CASGTAVGTLEAFF. CDR3 sequence (DNA): TGTGCCAGTGGGACAGCTGTTGGGACCCTTGAAGCTTTCTTT. The chain recombines TRBV2 with TRBJ1-1; 7 nucleotides align to TRBD1. V dropped 9 bases and J dropped 7; count of bases not matched to a gene: 14. The CDR3 has 14 amino acids. Germline-derived CDR1 and CDR2 are SNHLY and FYNNEI.